The 17 T cell receptor beta chains presented below share a single source sample, sequenced in a study of CD8 T cells in ankylosing spondylitis. One entry per CDR3 protein, called by TCRdb with MiXCR from the 5' RACE reads. The repertoire holds about 150,000 distinct CDR3 sequences, with around 42% as singletons. Sequencing was done on a sample of synovial fluid, either unsorted or a sorted T cell fraction (not recorded which). The receptors derive from a male donor with ankylosing spondylitis.

The chain is built from TRBV6-1 and TRBJ2-5; D is possibly TRBD1 (6 bases). The CDR3 is made up of 14 amino acids. Germline V gene sequence: CDR1 MNHNS, CDR2 SASEGT. V was pared by 2 bases and J by 1 base, with 8 bases between. The DNA of the CDR3 is TGTGCCAGCAGTGAACAGGGGATCCAAGAGACCCAGTACTTC. Amino acid sequence: CASSEQGIQETQYF.

In this sample, this clonotype turned up a few times. The chain combines TRBV30 with TRBJ2-1, with unresolved D. The CDR3 consists of 14 residues. Trimming stripped 5 bases from V and 9 bases from J, with 20 bases between. CDR1 is GTSNPN and CDR2 is SVGIG in the germline V gene (reference sequence). The CDR3 reads CAWGPPPLPVEQFF. The CDR3 DNA sequence: TGTGCCTGGGGCCCGCCTCCCCTCCCGGTTGAGCAGTTCTTC.

This clonotype came up a few times. This chain connects TRBV20-1 to TRBJ2-7, with a possible D match to TRBD2 (6 bases). V was shortened by 8 bases and J by 2 bases, with 10 bases between the two germline ends. CDR1 and CDR2 from the germline V gene are DFQATT and SNEGSKA (reference sequence). The CDR3 covers 11 residues. CDR3 sequence: CSTGSPYEQYF. In nucleotides, the CDR3 is TGCAGTACCGGGAGCCCCTACGAGCAGTACTTC.

This clonotype was detected only a few times. This chain links TRBV5-1 with TRBJ2-1; weak D call: TRBD2 (6 bases). The germline V gene encodes CDR1 SGHRS and CDR2 YFSETQ. CDR3 length equals 16 residues. Trimming shortened V by 2 bases and J by 2 bases, and 14 bases separated the two germline ends. CDR3 region: CASSFTPEGAYNEQFF. The CDR3 region has the DNA TGCGCCAGCAGCTTCACCCCGGAGGGAGCCTACAATGAGCAGTTCTTC.

The chain joins TRBV2 to TRBJ1-5; D remains unclear. The germline V and J ends were trimmed by 4 bases and 3 bases, with 10 bases remaining between them. The CDR3 consists of 14 residues. In germline, CDR1 is SNHLY, CDR2 FYNNEI. In DNA form, the CDR3 reads TGTGCCAGCAGTGTTACGGGGTACAATCAGCCCCAGCATTTT. Protein product: CASSVTGYNQPQHF.

V gene TRBV20-1 combines with J gene TRBJ2-1; D possibly matches TRBD1 or TRBD2 (5 bases each). The CDR3 totals 15 residues. Germline-derived CDR1 and CDR2 are DFQATT and SNEGSKA (reference sequence). Trimming left V 6 bases short and J 0 bases short, with 15 bases between. CDR3 DNA: TGCAGTGCCAGGGACGGCGTTACCTCCTACAATGAGCAGTTCTTC. It codes for CSARDGVTSYNEQFF.

This clonotype was seen only a few times. This chain uses TRBV7-2 with TRBJ2-3; TRBD2 is a possible D gene (5 bases). CDR1 and CDR2 from the germline V gene are SGHTA and FQGNSA. V dropped 1 base and J dropped 2 bases, with 10 bases sitting between them. The CDR3 has 15 amino acids. The CDR3 DNA sequence: TGTGCCAGCAGCTTAGAGGACTCCTACACAGATACGCAGTATTTT. It specifies CASSLEDSYTDTQYF.

V and J are TRBV4-1 and TRBJ2-1; weak D call: TRBD2 (5 bases). The CDR3 has 15 residues. V gave up 6 bases and J gave up 0 bases, with 12 bases separating them. Germline-derived CDR1 and CDR2 are MGHRA and YSYEKL. CDR3 residues: CASRRPGFSYNEQFF. CDR3 DNA: TGCGCCAGCAGACGACCGGGATTCTCCTACAATGAGCAGTTCTTC.

Concerning this clonotype: One end of the junction is discordant with germline, which a read error may explain. The V gene is TRBV12-3 or TRBV12-4, the J gene TRBJ1-4; D may be TRBD1 (5 bases). The CDR3 totals 15 residues. The CDR3 sequence: CASSLGTAWGEKLFF. In DNA, the CDR3 is TGTGCCAGCAGCTTAGGAACCGCTTGGGGGGAAAAACTGTTTTTT.

The chain is built from TRBV6-2 or TRBV6-3 and TRBJ2-2, with 16 positions matching TRBD2. CDR1 and CDR2 from the germline V gene are MNHEY and SVGEGT. Trimming took 8 bases from V and 4 from J; bases not matched to a gene: 4. The CDR3 has 16 residues. CDR3 amino acids: CASRGLAGGSTGELFF. CDR3 in DNA: TGTGCCAGCCGGGGACTAGCGGGAGGGAGCACCGGGGAGCTGTTTTTT.

This chain uses TRBV20-1 with TRBJ2-7, with D maybe TRBD2 (6 bases). The CDR3 loop spans 14 amino acids. Germline V gives CDR1 DFQATT, CDR2 SNEGSKA (reference sequence). V was pared by 0 bases and J by 5 bases, with 14 bases between. Written as DNA, the CDR3 is TGCAGTGCTAGAGATGGCGGGGAGCTTAACGAGCAGTACTTC. Protein product: CSARDGGELNEQYF.

The chain joins TRBV11-2 to TRBJ1-1; D gene unclear. With 2 bases removed from V and 3 bases from J, the gap between germline ends came to 7 bases. The CDR3 covers 13 residues. Germline CDR1 reads SGHAT; CDR2 reads FQNNGV. The CDR3 region is CASSLWQDTEAFF. In DNA form, the CDR3 reads TGTGCCAGCAGCTTATGGCAGGACACTGAAGCTTTCTTT.

This clonotype turned up a few times. J is TRBJ2-2 and V is TRBV9; 7 positions agree with TRBD2. Germline values: CDR1 SGDLS, CDR2 YYNGEE. The CDR3 loop spans 15 amino acids. V lost 0 bases and J lost 3; bases outside the gene matches: 2. CDR3 in DNA: TGTGCCAGCAGCGTAGGGGACTACGACACCGGGGAGCTGTTTTTT. It encodes CASSVGDYDTGELFF.

The sample holds a few counts of this clonotype. CDR3 bases: TGTGCCACCTCCGGCGGGACTGAGGACAATGAGCAGTTCTTC. Its protein product is CATSGGTEDNEQFF. This chain links TRBV10-3 with TRBJ2-1; a possible D gene is TRBD2 (6 bases). The V gene's germline CDR1 is ENHRY and CDR2 SYGVKD. The V end lost 10 bases, the J end lost 5 bases, and 18 bases lay between the germline ends. The CDR3 spans 14 residues.

V gene TRBV14 combines with J gene TRBJ1-2; D perhaps matches TRBD1 (5 bases). The germline V gene has CDR1 SGHDN and CDR2 FVKESK. V was trimmed by 2 bases and J by 4 bases, leaving 14 bases between them. The CDR3 covers 15 residues. The CDR3 protein is CASSQLGRSAYGYTF. The CDR3 bases are TGTGCCAGCAGCCAATTGGGACGGTCCGCCTATGGCTACACCTTC.

CDR3: CASSQDAVAGRGADTQYF. The CDR3, as DNA: TGTGCCAGCAGCCAAGATGCGGTAGCGGGAAGGGGGGCAGATACGCAGTATTTT. The chain links TRBV3-1 to TRBJ2-3, with 8 bases identical to TRBD2. This CDR3 region has 18 residues. The junction had 12 bases not matched to a gene; V was cut back by 0 bases and J by 4 bases. Germline V lookup: CDR1 LGHDT, CDR2 YNNKEL (reference sequence).

V and J are TRBV27 and TRBJ2-1, with TRBD2 identical over 12 bases. The CDR3 loop spans 15 amino acids. Trimming removed 6 bases from V and 6 bases from J; junction bases left unmatched: 6. CDR1 and CDR2 (germline): MNHEY, SMNVEV (reference sequence). CDR3: CASSPGTSGFNEQFF. CDR3 DNA: TGTGCCAGCAGCCCAGGGACTAGCGGGTTCAATGAGCAGTTCTTC.